This T cell receptor beta chain stems from a study of technical replicates of blood from several donors. Method: immunoSEQ multiplex PCR; TCRdb's copy keeps in-frame clones and lacks some. The sample records about 72,000 clones, approximately 92% being singletons. The CDR3 covers 13 residues. CDR1 is LNHDA, CDR2 SQIVND, per germline (reference sequence). V was clipped by 5 bases and J by 4 bases; unmatched bases: 4. The sequencing input was T cells isolated from PBMCs. The rearrangement uses TRBV19 and TRBJ1-1; 7 nucleotides agree with TRBD1. The clonotype comes from a human donor in good health. The CDR3 DNA is TGTGCCAGTAGTCTGACAGGGACCACTGAAGCTTTCTTT. Its protein is CASSLTGTTEAFF. The complete variable domain, with remaining parts taken from reference TRBV19 and TRBJ1-1, reads DGGITQSPKYLFRKEGQNVTLSCEQNLNHDAMYWYRQDPGQGLRLIYYSQIVNDFQKGDIAEGYSVSREKKESFPLTVTSAQKNPTAFYLCASSLTGTTEAFFGQGTRLTVV.